This is a list of T cell receptor beta chains from one sample in a study of technical replicates of blood from several donors. Some clones are missing from TCRdb's copy, which holds only in-frame ones; the method was immunoSEQ multiplex PCR. The table shows roughly 60,000 clones, with 91% occurring only once. Sequencing used PBMCs. These receptor sequences come from a human donor in good health. Some clones in this sample may be carry-over from other donors' samples. Both conserved end residues are part of each CDR3. The order of the fields is CDR3 DNA, CDR3 protein, D gene, clone size, V gene, J gene. The D gene is left open where the match is weak. Part of the rows lack a size; the others show once, few, many or a class for expanded clones.

TGTGCCAGCAGCGTAGAGGACACCGGCAGGGGTAACTATGGCTACACCTTC	CASSVEDTGRGNYGYTF	NA	NA	TRBV9	TRBJ1-2
TGTGCCAGCAGCGTCTTCGGTGACAGGGGGTTTCAGCCCCAGCATTTT	CASSVFGDRGFQPQHF	TRBD1	NA	TRBV5-6	TRBJ1-5
TGTGCCAGCAGCCCCCTAGGCGGGGAGCTGTTTTTT	CASSPLGGELFF	NA	NA	TRBV7-3	TRBJ2-2
TGTGCCAGCAGCTGGCAGGGGGCCTCCACAGATACGCAGTATTTT	CASSWQGASTDTQYF	TRBD1	NA	TRBV7-3	TRBJ2-3
TGTGCCAGCAGCAGGGACAGAGACTACGAGCAGTACTTC	CASSRDRDYEQYF	TRBD1	few	TRBV7-2	TRBJ2-7
TGTGCCATCAGTGAGCCGGGGGGGCCGGGGGCTGAAGCTTTCTTT	CAISEPGGPGAEAFF	NA	NA	TRBV10-3	TRBJ1-1
TGTGCCAGCAGCTTAGCGCTGACAGCCCAAGAGACCCAGTACTTC	CASSLALTAQETQYF	NA	NA	TRBV7-9	TRBJ2-5
TGTGCCAGCAGCTCGACTAGCGGGGGACAAGAGACCCAGTACTTC	CASSSTSGGQETQYF	TRBD2	NA	TRBV5-4	TRBJ2-5
TGTGCCAGCAGCTCAGGGACAGCCAATCAGCCCCAGCATTTT	CASSSGTANQPQHF	TRBD1	NA	TRBV7-9	TRBJ1-5
TGTGCCAGCAGCCAAGCCCTGGGACAGGGTCCACCCCTCCACTTT	CASSQALGQGPPLHF	TRBD1	NA	TRBV4-2	TRBJ1-6
TGTGCCAGCAGTTCCCTCGCCTTAGCGTTGGTTAGGAATGAGCAGTTCTTC	CASSSLALALVRNEQFF	NA	NA	TRBV27	TRBJ2-1
TGCGCCAGCAGCCACACCGGGGCTGGGGCCAACGTCCTGACTTTC	CASSHTGAGANVLTF	NA	NA	TRBV5-1	TRBJ2-6
TGTGCCAGCAGCGGTCCGTGGACTACCCCCGGGACCCAGTACTTC	CASSGPWTTPGTQYF	NA	NA	TRBV5-4	TRBJ2-5
TGTGCCTGGAGTGTACAAGGAGCCTACGAGCAGTACTTC	CAWSVQGAYEQYF	NA	NA	TRBV30	TRBJ2-7
TGCGCCAGCAGCCAAGAACGGGGTATGGTAACCACTGAAGCTTTCTTT	CASSQERGMVTTEAFF	NA	once	TRBV4-3	TRBJ1-1
TGTGCCACCGGGACCAAAAACATTCAGTACTTC	CATGTKNIQYF	NA	NA	TRBV27	TRBJ2-4
TGTGCCAGCAGCTTGGCCGGGTGGGGAGCCGTTAGCAATCAGCCCCAGCATTTT	CASSLAGWGAVSNQPQHF	NA	NA	TRBV5-6	TRBJ1-5
TGCGCCAGCAGCCATGACCGGGGGGGATGGAACACTGAAGCTTTCTTT	CASSHDRGGWNTEAFF	NA	NA	TRBV4-3	TRBJ1-1
TGTGCCAGCAGCGGGGGACAGGGGGACACAGATACGCAGTATTTT	CASSGGQGDTDTQYF	TRBD1	NA	TRBV11-3	TRBJ2-3
TGTGCCAGTAGGCGGGACAGGTTCAGCTCCTACAATGAGCAGTTCTTC	CASRRDRFSSYNEQFF	TRBD1	NA	TRBV19	TRBJ2-1
TGTGCCAGCGCCGTCTCCGGGGACTACGAGCAGTACTTC	CASAVSGDYEQYF	NA	once	TRBV9	TRBJ2-7
TGCAGCGTTTCGGGGACAGGGGACACCTATGGCTACACCTTC	CSVSGTGDTYGYTF	TRBD1	NA	TRBV29-1	TRBJ1-2
TGCGCCAGCAGCCAAGGGACTAGCGGGGGGGCTTATGAGCAGTTCTTC	CASSQGTSGGAYEQFF	TRBD2	once	TRBV4-3	TRBJ2-1
TGCGCCAGCAGCCAATCCCCCGCCGGGGGGACAGGGGGCCACGAGCAGTACTTC	CASSQSPAGGTGGHEQYF	TRBD1	NA	TRBV4-1	TRBJ2-7
TGCGCCAGCAGCCAAGATAGCCAGGGGGCGGGGGGCTACACCTTC	CASSQDSQGAGGYTF	TRBD1	NA	TRBV4-3	TRBJ1-2
TGTGCCAGCAGCCCATGGACAGGGGGGAGAACCGGGGAGCTGTTTTTT	CASSPWTGGRTGELFF	TRBD1	NA	TRBV5-4	TRBJ2-2
TGTGCCAGCAGCTCGGGACTGAGGCTCGGGAGCACCATATATTTT	CASSSGLRLGSTIYF	NA	NA	TRBV7-8	TRBJ1-3
TGTGCCAGCAGTGGACTAGCGGGAGGTAGTGAGCAGTTCTTC	CASSGLAGGSEQFF	TRBD2	NA	TRBV2	TRBJ2-1
TGCGCCAGCAGCTTGGTGGCGGGGGCCGCCGAGACCCAGTACTTC	CASSLVAGAAETQYF	NA	NA	TRBV5-1	TRBJ2-5
TGCAGCACGCCCGGGGAGTCGGATCAGCCCCAGCATTTT	CSTPGESDQPQHF	NA	NA	TRBV29-1	TRBJ1-5
TGTGCCAGTAGTATTAGAACAGGGCTTCAGCCCCAGCATTTT	CASSIRTGLQPQHF	NA	NA	TRBV19	TRBJ1-5
TGTGCTAGTGGTTTGGTAAGCCCCCCAGGGCTAGCGGGGGAACGCTCCTACGAGCAGTACTTC	CASGLVSPPGLAGERSYEQYF	TRBD2	NA	TRBV12-5	TRBJ2-7
TGTGCCAGCATAACGACTAGCGGGAGGCATGAGCAGTTCTTC	CASITTSGRHEQFF	TRBD2	NA	TRBV4-2	TRBJ2-1
TGTGCCAGCAGCTTAGCGGGCCGCTATGGCTACACCTTC	CASSLAGRYGYTF	NA	NA	TRBV7-2	TRBJ1-2
TGTGCCAGCAGCTTGTCTCGGGACGAGCAGTACTTC	CASSLSRDEQYF	NA	NA	TRBV5-5	TRBJ2-7
TGTGCCAGCAGGTACCAGGGGGACAGGGGGCCCTACGAGCAGTACTTC	CASRYQGDRGPYEQYF	TRBD1	NA	TRBV27	TRBJ2-7
TGTGCCAGCAGCTTAGACAGGGCAGGGAGCTACACCTTC	CASSLDRAGSYTF	NA	NA	TRBV13	TRBJ1-2
TGCGCCAGCAGCTCCGGGGGGCCCGCCATGAACACTGAAGCTTTCTTT	CASSSGGPAMNTEAFF	NA	NA	TRBV5-1	TRBJ1-1
TGCGCCAGCAGCCAAGGTGTAATAGGGGCCAACGTCCTGACTTTC	CASSQGVIGANVLTF	NA	NA	TRBV4-3	TRBJ2-6
TGTGCCAGCAGTGAAGGAGGGCGCAGCACAGATACGCAGTATTTT	CASSEGGRSTDTQYF	NA	NA	TRBV6-1	TRBJ2-3